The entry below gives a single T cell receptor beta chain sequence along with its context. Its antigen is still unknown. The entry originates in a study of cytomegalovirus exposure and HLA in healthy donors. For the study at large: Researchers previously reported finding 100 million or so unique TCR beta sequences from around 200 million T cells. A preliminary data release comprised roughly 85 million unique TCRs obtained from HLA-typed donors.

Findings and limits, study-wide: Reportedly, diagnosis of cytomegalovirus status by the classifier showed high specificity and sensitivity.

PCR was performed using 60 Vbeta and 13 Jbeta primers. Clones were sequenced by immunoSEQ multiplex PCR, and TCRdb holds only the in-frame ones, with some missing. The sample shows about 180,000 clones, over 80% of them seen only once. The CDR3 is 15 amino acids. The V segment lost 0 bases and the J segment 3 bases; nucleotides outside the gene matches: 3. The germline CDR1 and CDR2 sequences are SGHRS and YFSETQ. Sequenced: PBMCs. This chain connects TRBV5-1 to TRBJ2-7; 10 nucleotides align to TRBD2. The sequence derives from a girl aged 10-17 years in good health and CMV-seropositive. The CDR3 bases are TGCGCCAGCAGCTTGGAGGCTAGCGGGAGCTACGAGCAGTACTTC. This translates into CASSLEASGSYEQYF.